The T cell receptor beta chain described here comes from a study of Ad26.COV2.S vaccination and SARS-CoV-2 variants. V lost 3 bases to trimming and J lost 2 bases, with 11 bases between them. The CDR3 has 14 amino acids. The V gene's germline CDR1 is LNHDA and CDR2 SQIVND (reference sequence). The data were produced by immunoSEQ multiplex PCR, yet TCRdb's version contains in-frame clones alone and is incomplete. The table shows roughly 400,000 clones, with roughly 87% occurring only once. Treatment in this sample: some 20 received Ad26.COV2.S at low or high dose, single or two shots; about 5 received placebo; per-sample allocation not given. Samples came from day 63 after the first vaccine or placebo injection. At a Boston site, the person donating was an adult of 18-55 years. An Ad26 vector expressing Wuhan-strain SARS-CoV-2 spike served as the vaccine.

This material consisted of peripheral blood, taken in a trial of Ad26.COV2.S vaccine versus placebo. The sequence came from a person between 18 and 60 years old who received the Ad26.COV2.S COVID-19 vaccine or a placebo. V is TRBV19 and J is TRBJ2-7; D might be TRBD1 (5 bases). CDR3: CASSIKGPAYEQYF. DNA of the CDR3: TGTGCCAGTAGTATTAAGGGGCCCGCCTACGAGCAGTACTTC.